Described below is a single TCR beta chain sequence and its context. This CDR3 is 15 amino acids long. The ends were cut back, 6 bases at V and 4 bases at J, with 16 bases in the middle. Germline-derived CDR1 and CDR2 are KGHSH and LQKENI. This record comes from a study of patients and donors after allogeneic stem cell transplantation. Via MiXCR, TCRdb re-called the RT-PCR reads, giving one row per CDR3 protein. The repertoire has approximately 170,000 distinct CDR3 sequences, approximately 25% of them found once; the top ten carry 25% to 30%. The chain is built from TRBV18 and TRBJ1-5; possibly TRBD1 for D (5 bases). The sequence was obtained from a human donor who was either an allogeneic HSCT recipient or a stem cell or donor lymphocyte infusion donor (not recorded which). It is not recorded whose cells these are; they may come from a transplant donor. The material sequenced was blood, either unsorted or a sorted T cell fraction (not recorded which). The CDR3 DNA reads as TGTGCCAGCTCCCCCGGCGGGGGTCCAAATCAGCCCCAGCATTTT. Translation: CASSPGGGPNQPQHF. Full variable domain (outside the CDR3, taken from reference TRBV18 and TRBJ1-5): NAGVMQNPRHLVRRRGQEARLRCSPMKGHSHVYWYRQLPEEGLKFMVYLQKENIIDESGMPKERFSAEFPKEGPSILRIQQVVRGDSAAYFCASSPGGGPNQPQHFGDGTRLSIL.